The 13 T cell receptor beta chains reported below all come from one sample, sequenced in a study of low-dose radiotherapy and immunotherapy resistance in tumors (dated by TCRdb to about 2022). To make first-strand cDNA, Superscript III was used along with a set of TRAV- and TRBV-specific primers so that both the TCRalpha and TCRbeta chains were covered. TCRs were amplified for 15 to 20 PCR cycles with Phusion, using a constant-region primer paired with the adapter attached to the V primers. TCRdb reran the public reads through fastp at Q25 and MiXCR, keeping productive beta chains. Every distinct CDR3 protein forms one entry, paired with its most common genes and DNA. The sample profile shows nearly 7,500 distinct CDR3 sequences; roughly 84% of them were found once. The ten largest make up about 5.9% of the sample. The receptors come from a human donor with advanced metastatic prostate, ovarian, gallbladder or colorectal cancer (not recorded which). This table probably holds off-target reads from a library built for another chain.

This CDR3 is CASSFPRGGPTDTQYF. DNA of the CDR3: TGCGCCAGCAGCTTCCCCCGGGGTGGGCCCACAGATACGCAGTATTTT. V and J are TRBV5-1 and TRBJ2-3, with D maybe TRBD2 (5 bases). The CDR3 covers 16 residues. The germline gives CDR1 SGHRS, CDR2 YFSETQ. V lost 2 bases to trimming and J lost 2 bases, with 15 bases between them.

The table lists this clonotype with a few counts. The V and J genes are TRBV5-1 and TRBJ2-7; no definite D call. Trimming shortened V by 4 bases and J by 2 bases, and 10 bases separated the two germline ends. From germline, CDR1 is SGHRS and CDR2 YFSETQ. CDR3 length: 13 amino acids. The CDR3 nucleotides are TGCGCCAGCAGCATCGAGGTAGCCTACGAGCAGTACTTC. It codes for CASSIEVAYEQYF.

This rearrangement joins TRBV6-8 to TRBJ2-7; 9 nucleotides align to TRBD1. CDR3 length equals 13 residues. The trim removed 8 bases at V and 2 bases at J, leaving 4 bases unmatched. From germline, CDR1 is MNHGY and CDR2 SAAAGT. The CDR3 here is CASLRTGAYEQYF. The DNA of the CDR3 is TGTGCCAGCCTCAGGACAGGGGCCTACGAGCAGTACTTC.

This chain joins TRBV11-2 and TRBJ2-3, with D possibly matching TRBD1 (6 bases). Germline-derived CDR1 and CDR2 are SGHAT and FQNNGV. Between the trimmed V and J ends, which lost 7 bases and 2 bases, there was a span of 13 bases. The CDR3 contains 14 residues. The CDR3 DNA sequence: TGTGCCAGCAATCAGGCAGGGGACACAGATACGCAGTATTTT. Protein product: CASNQAGDTDTQYF. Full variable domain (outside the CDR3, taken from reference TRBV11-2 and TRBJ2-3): EAGVAQSPRYKIIEKRQSVAFWCNPISGHATLYWYQQILGQGPKLLIQFQNNGVVDDSQLPKDRFSAERLKGVDSTLKIQPAKLEDSAVYLCASNQAGDTDTQYFGPGTRLTVL.

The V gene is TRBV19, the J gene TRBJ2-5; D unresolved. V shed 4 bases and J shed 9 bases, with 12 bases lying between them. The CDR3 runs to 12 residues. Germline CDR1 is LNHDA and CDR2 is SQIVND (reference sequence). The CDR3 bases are TGTGCCAGTAGTAGGTCCACCGAGTCCCAGTACTTC. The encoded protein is CASSRSTESQYF. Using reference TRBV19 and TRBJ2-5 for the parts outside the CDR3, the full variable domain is DGGITQSPKYLFRKEGQNVTLSCEQNLNHDAMYWYRQDPGQGLRLIYYSQIVNDFQKGDIAEGYSVSREKKESFPLTVTSAQKNPTAFYLCASSRSTESQYFGPGTRLLVL.

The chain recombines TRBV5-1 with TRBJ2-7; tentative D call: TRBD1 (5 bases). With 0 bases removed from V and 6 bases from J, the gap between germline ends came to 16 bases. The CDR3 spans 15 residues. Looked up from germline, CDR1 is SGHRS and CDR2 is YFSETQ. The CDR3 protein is CASSLDSGRVGEQYF. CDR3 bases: TGCGCCAGCAGCTTGGACTCGGGCAGGGTAGGCGAGCAGTACTTC.

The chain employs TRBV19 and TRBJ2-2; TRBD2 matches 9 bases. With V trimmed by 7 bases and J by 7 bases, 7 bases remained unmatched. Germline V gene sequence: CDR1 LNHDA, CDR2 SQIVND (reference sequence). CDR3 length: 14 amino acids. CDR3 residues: CASNPGLAFGELFF. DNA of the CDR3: TGTGCCAGTAACCCCGGACTAGCGTTCGGGGAGCTGTTTTTT. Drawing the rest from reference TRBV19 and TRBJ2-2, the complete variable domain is DGGITQSPKYLFRKEGQNVTLSCEQNLNHDAMYWYRQDPGQGLRLIYYSQIVNDFQKGDIAEGYSVSREKKESFPLTVTSAQKNPTAFYLCASNPGLAFGELFFGEGSRLTVL.

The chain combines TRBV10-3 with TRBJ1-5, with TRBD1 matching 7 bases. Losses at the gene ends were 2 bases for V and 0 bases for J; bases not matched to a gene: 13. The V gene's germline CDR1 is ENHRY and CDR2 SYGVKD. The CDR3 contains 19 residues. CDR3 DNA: TGTGCCATCAGTGAGAGGGGAGGGGGAACAGGGGCTAGCAATCAGCCCCAGCATTTT. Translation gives CAISERGGGTGASNQPQHF.

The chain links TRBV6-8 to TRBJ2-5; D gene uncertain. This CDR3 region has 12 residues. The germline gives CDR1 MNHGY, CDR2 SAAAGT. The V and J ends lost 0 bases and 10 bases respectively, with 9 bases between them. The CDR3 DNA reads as TGTGCCAGCAGTTACTCGGGGTTGTACCAGTACTTC. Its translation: CASSYSGLYQYF.

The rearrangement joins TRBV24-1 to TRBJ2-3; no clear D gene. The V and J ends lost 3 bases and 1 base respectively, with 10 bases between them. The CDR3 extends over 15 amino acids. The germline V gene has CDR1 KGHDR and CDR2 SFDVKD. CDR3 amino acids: CATSDGDAGTDTQYF. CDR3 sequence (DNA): TGTGCCACCAGTGATGGGGATGCTGGCACAGATACGCAGTATTTT.

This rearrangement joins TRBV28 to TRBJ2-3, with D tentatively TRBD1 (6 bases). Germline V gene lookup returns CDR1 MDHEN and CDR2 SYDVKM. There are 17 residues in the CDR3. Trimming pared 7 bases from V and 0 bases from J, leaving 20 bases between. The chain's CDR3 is CASMGPGTPDSTDTQYF. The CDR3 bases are TGTGCCAGCATGGGCCCAGGGACACCCGATAGCACAGATACGCAGTATTTT.

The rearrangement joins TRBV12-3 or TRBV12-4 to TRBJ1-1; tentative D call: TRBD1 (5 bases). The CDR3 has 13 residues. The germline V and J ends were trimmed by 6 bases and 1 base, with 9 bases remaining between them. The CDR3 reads CASSIDRNTEAFF. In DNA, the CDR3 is TGTGCCAGCAGCATAGACAGGAACACTGAAGCTTTCTTT.

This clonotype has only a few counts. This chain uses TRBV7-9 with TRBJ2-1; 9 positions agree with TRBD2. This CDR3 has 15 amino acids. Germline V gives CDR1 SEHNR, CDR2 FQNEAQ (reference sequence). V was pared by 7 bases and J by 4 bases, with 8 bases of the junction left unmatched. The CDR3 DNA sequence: TGTGCCAGCATCAGTCGGCGGGGGGGATACAATGAGCAGTTCTTC. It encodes CASISRRGGYNEQFF.